This TCR beta chain was documented in a study of beta chain features in type 1 diabetes. Study findings and constraints: Moderately but significantly shorter TCRB CDR3s were found in Type 1 diabetes patients in all four CD4+ subsets.

Notes on this clone: The antigen remains unidentified.

Expressed TCRB transcripts got sequenced, as all isolated RNA was reverse transcribed. TCRdb's table, derived via immunoSEQ multiplex PCR, lists solely in-frame clones and lacks some. The top ten clones hold roughly 0.6% of a sample with 300,000 to 400,000 clones, roughly a tenth of them seen once. This receptor was identified in a man younger than 40 with type 1 diabetes. Material: central memory CD4+ T cells from blood.

The DNA for the CDR3 is TGTGCCAGCAGCTTAATGGCAGGTTCGTCGGAGACCCAGTACTTC. As protein: CASSLMAGSSETQYF. V gene TRBV7-2 combines with J gene TRBJ2-5, with no clear D. Germline V gene sequence: CDR1 SGHTA, CDR2 FQGNSA. V shed 2 bases and J shed 5 bases, with 15 bases lying between them. CDR3 size: 15 residues.